These 17 T cell receptor beta chains came from one sample sequenced in a study of sequential checkpoint blockade in melanoma. Clones were read by immunoSEQ multiplex PCR, and TCRdb kept only the in-frame ones, dropping some. The data show fewer than 15,000 clones, 82% seen once. Treatment indicated: randomized to nivolumab then ipilimumab (arm A) or the reverse (arm B). This specimen was CD8+ T cells sorted from blood (inferred from file names), taken from a patient given nivolumab and ipilimumab in sequence. The receptor source for this set is a human donor with melanoma.

This clone was seen only a few times. The V call is TRBV11-3, the J call TRBJ2-1; 7 positions agree with TRBD1. The CDR3 spans 17 residues. Germline CDR1 reads SGHNT; CDR2 reads YENEEA. V dropped 2 bases and J dropped 2; count of bases not matched to a gene: 9. CDR3 residues: CASSLSSVGGPYNEQFF. In DNA form, the CDR3 reads TGTGCCAGCAGCTTAAGTTCAGTAGGGGGCCCCTACAATGAGCAGTTCTTC.

The chain couples TRBV27 to TRBJ2-2; D is ambiguous. The germline V gene has CDR1 MNHEY and CDR2 SMNVEV (reference sequence). The CDR3 consists of 14 residues. Deletions cut 5 bases from V and 4 bases from J, with 11 bases between. CDR3 coding DNA: TGTGCCAGCAGTCCCCCCTACGCCACCGGGGAGCTGTTTTTT. This sequence encodes CASSPPYATGELFF.

This rearrangement joins TRBV5-1 to TRBJ2-1; perhaps TRBD2 as D (6 bases). The CDR3 covers 15 residues. The germline gives CDR1 SGHRS, CDR2 YFSETQ. V lost 4 bases and J lost 9, with 20 bases in between. CDR3 in amino acids: CASSLDAWEAFEQFF. In DNA form, the CDR3 reads TGCGCCAGCAGCCTGGACGCCTGGGAGGCCTTTGAGCAGTTCTTC.

The V gene is TRBV7-9, the J gene TRBJ2-2; 11 bases line up with TRBD2. The germline CDR1 and CDR2 sequences are SEHNR and FQNEAQ (reference sequence). The ends lost 6 bases at V and 5 bases at J; junction bases unmatched: 5. The CDR3 runs 15 residues. The DNA for the CDR3 is TGTGCCAGCAGACTTAGCGGGAGGGGGACCGGGGAGCTGTTTTTT. Its translation is CASRLSGRGTGELFF.

The J gene is TRBJ1-1, the V gene TRBV14; no firm D call. Germline V gene lookup returns CDR1 SGHDN and CDR2 FVKESK. V was shortened by 0 bases and J by 4 bases, with 12 bases between the two germline ends. The CDR3 covers 15 residues. CDR3 sequence (DNA): TGTGCCAGCAGCCAAGATCTCGGGGTAGGCACTGAAGCTTTCTTT. It translates to CASSQDLGVGTEAFF.

The chain couples TRBV19 to TRBJ1-6; D possibly corresponds to TRBD1 (6 bases). CDR1 LNHDA and CDR2 SQIVND come from the germline V gene (reference sequence). Deletions cut 5 bases from V and 7 bases from J, with 15 bases between. The CDR3 runs 15 residues. CDR3 region: CASSLKQGRNSPLHF. DNA of the CDR3: TGTGCCAGTAGTCTAAAACAGGGTAGAAATTCACCCCTCCACTTT.

This chain joins TRBV27 and TRBJ2-1; 7 bases are a match to TRBD2. V was pared by 4 bases and J by 8 bases, with 14 bases of the junction left unmatched. The CDR3 totals 16 residues. Germline-derived CDR1 and CDR2 are MNHEY and SMNVEV (reference sequence). The CDR3 DNA reads as TGTGCCAGCAGTTCGTTCCTAACGGGGGGTTACTATGAGCAGTTCTTC. Amino acids: CASSSFLTGGYYEQFF.

This clone was seen more than once but under ten times. The chain recombines TRBV7-8 with TRBJ2-1; 8 positions agree with TRBD1. CDR3 length: 18 residues. CDR1 SGHVS and CDR2 FQNEAQ come from the germline V gene. With 5 bases clipped from V and 0 bases from J, the junction kept 12 bases outside the gene matches. CDR3 nucleotides: TGTGCCAGCAGCGCCGGGACAGGAATTCTCAGCTCCTACAATGAGCAGTTCTTC. Its protein is CASSAGTGILSSYNEQFF.

This rearrangement joins TRBV27 to TRBJ2-1, with TRBD2 as a possible D gene (5 bases). Between the trimmed V and J ends, which lost 2 bases and 2 bases, there was a span of 7 bases. The CDR3 contains 14 residues. The germline CDR1 and CDR2 sequences are MNHEY and SMNVEV (reference sequence). The CDR3 protein is CASSLTGTYNEQFF. CDR3 DNA: TGTGCCAGCAGTTTAACCGGGACCTACAATGAGCAGTTCTTC.

The V call is TRBV27, the J call TRBJ2-7, with TRBD1 matching over 7 bases. The CDR3 consists of 16 residues. V was pared by 3 bases and J by 2 bases, with 10 bases of the junction left unmatched. Per the germline V gene, CDR1 is MNHEY and CDR2 is SMNVEV (reference sequence). The CDR3 nucleotides read TGTGCCAGCAGTTTGTCCACCGGGACAGTAGCCTACGAGCAGTACTTC. Its protein is CASSLSTGTVAYEQYF.

The chain combines TRBV7-9 with TRBJ2-7; 7 bases align to TRBD1. The V gene's germline CDR1 is SEHNR and CDR2 FQNEAQ (reference sequence). The CDR3 loop spans 16 amino acids. The V segment lost 1 base and the J segment 0 bases; nucleotides outside the gene matches: 6. CDR3 DNA: TGTGCCAGCAGCTTAGTTGCTAGGGGGCACTCCTACGAGCAGTACTTC. As protein: CASSLVARGHSYEQYF.

The CDR3 nucleotides are TGTGCCAGCAGCCTAGGGACAAATACGCAGTATTTT. The encoded protein is CASSLGTNTQYF. The chain uses TRBV5-6 and TRBJ2-3; D perhaps matches TRBD1 (6 bases). The CDR3 covers 12 residues. With 4 bases removed from V and 7 bases from J, the gap between germline ends came to 10 bases. Looked up from germline, CDR1 is SGHDT and CDR2 is YYEEEE.

This chain uses TRBV9 with TRBJ2-7; 9 nucleotides align to TRBD2. Germline values: CDR1 SGDLS, CDR2 YYNGEE. CDR3 length: 15 amino acids. V dropped 3 bases and J dropped 1; count of bases not matched to a gene: 5. The CDR3 is CASSAGTSWSYEQYF. CDR3 nucleotide sequence: TGTGCCAGCAGCGCCGGGACTAGCTGGTCCTACGAGCAGTACTTC.

The V gene is TRBV10-1, the J gene TRBJ1-3, with D perhaps matching TRBD1 (6 bases). The CDR3 is 14 residues long. Germline V gene sequence: CDR1 WNHNN, CDR2 SYGVQD (reference sequence). V was clipped by 3 bases and J by 4 bases, with 10 bases between them. The CDR3 loop is CASSERGTGNTIYF. CDR3 sequence (DNA): TGCGCCAGCAGTGAAAGGGGGACGGGAAACACCATATATTTT.

The gene calls are TRBV9 and TRBJ2-7; no clear D. The CDR3 sequence is 15 residues long. V was trimmed by 0 bases and J by 0 bases, leaving 10 bases between them. Germline CDR1 reads SGDLS; CDR2 reads YYNGEE. The CDR3 region is CASSVGTTGSYEQYF. The CDR3 bases are TGTGCCAGCAGCGTAGGAACGACGGGCTCCTACGAGCAGTACTTC.

This clone was counted a single time. This chain uses TRBV7-8 with TRBJ2-5; 10 bases align to TRBD1. Germline trimming cut 3 bases from V and 4 bases from J; bases unmatched to any gene: 5. Germline loops: CDR1 SGHVS, CDR2 FQNEAQ. This CDR3 region has 15 residues. The CDR3 nucleotides are TGTGCCAGCAGCTTGGGGACAGGGGAGGGAGAGACCCAGTACTTC. It translates to CASSLGTGEGETQYF.

The gene calls are TRBV7-9 and TRBJ2-3; tentatively, D is TRBD1 (5 bases). The CDR3 contains 14 residues. Trimming cost V 6 bases and J 4 bases, with 14 bases left between them. Germline loops: CDR1 SEHNR, CDR2 FQNEAQ (reference sequence). CDR3 sequence: CASRPPDNSDTQYF. The CDR3 DNA reads TGTGCCAGCAGACCACCGGACAATTCAGATACGCAGTATTTT.